This T cell receptor beta chain was observed in a study of OX40 agonist ivuxolimab in advanced cancers. Study background: As their treatment, patients were administered ivuxolimab, an agonistic anti-OX40 (CD134) antibody.

This table comes from immunoSEQ multiplex PCR, and its TCRdb copy is limited to in-frame clones, with some not included. The sample contains more than 35,000 clones, 65% to 85% of which appear only once. This clone was observed a single time. The J segment lost 6 bases and the V segment lost 7 bases, leaving 2 bases of the junction unmatched. This CDR3 is 14 amino acids long. Germline V lookup: CDR1 LGHNT, CDR2 FRNRAP. The sequence derives from an adult with an advanced solid tumor such as melanoma, head and neck, liver or kidney cancer. J is TRBJ2-2 and V is TRBV12-5; TRBD2 agrees at 13 bases. This specimen consisted of CD4+ or CD8+ T cells sorted from blood, obtained in a trial of the OX40 agonist ivuxolimab. The CDR3 here is CASVGLAGSGELFF. The CDR3 coding sequence is TGTGCTAGTGTGGGACTAGCGGGATCCGGGGAGCTGTTTTTT.